The clone carrying this T cell receptor (beta chain) was observed many times. This entry belongs to a study of regulatory T cells in long-lasting Graves disease. Time point: newly diagnosed GD, antithyroid drugs for less than 3 months. Following extraction of RNA from PBMCs, that RNA was used to make the TCR library. Assembly of TCR beta libraries relied on iRepertoire HTBI primers together with Arm-PCR of CDR3 regions. Each CDR3 protein is one row after TCRdb ran MiXCR on the multiplex PCR reads. The sample shows about 460,000 distinct CDR3 sequences, approximately 14% of them seen only once. These data also featured in a second study, about T cells in Graves' hyperthyroidism and ophthalmopathy.

The sequenced sample was peripheral blood mononuclear cells (PBMCs), obtained at new diagnosis, from a patient treated with antithyroid drugs. The TCR originated in a woman aged 45 to 65 with Graves disease.

The CDR3 nucleotides are TGTGCCAGCAGTTGGTGGGAAGGGGACAAAAACATTCAGTACTTC. Its protein product is CASSWWEGDKNIQYF. This sequence joins TRBV28 and TRBJ2-4, with a weak D call TRBD1 (5 bases). Germline lookup yields CDR1 MDHEN and CDR2 SYDVKM. The CDR3 sequence is 15 residues long. The V end lost 4 bases, the J end lost 3 bases, and 13 bases lay between the germline ends.